These 9 T cell receptor beta chains share one sample of origin, sequenced in a study of regulatory T cells in long-lasting Graves disease. For TCR beta, libraries came from iRepertoire HTBI primers and Arm-PCR of CDR3 regions. TCRdb reanalysed the multiplex PCR reads using MiXCR and keeps one entry per CDR3 protein. The sample holds around 500,000 distinct CDR3 sequences, roughly 20% seen once. Time point meaning: persistent/refractory GD, antithyroid drugs over 5 years with positive TRAb. Extracted RNA from PBMCs served as the source of the TCR library. The sample consisted of peripheral blood mononuclear cells (PBMCs), taken when the disease was refractory, from a patient treated with antithyroid drugs. These receptors all come from a female donor with Graves disease.

The table lists this clonotype with a count of one. A much larger clone lies a single base off, so this may be a read error. This CDR3 is missing its conserved last phenylalanine or tryptophan, likely due to a read error. The chain carries TRBV29-1 and TRBJ1-1; TRBD1 agrees at 11 bases. The CDR3 runs to 11 residues. With 7 bases clipped from V and 11 bases from J, the junction kept 6 bases outside the gene matches. Germline V gene sequence: CDR1 SQVTM, CDR2 ANQGSEA. The CDR3 sequence: CSARTGGEAFS. DNA for the CDR3: TGCAGCGCGCGGACAGGGGGCGAGGCTTTCTCT.

The J gene is TRBJ2-7, the V gene TRBV27; no firm D call. Trimming took off 2 bases at V and 8 bases at J, with 13 bases between the two ends. CDR3 length: 13 amino acids. Per germline, CDR1 MNHEY and CDR2 SMNVEV (reference sequence). This chain's CDR3 is CASSLNFRVQQYF. CDR3 nucleotides: TGTGCCAGCAGTTTAAACTTCCGGGTCCAGCAGTACTTC.

The chain employs TRBV15 and TRBJ2-3, with D uncertain. V lost 0 bases and J lost 4, with 5 bases in between. Germline V gene data show CDR1 as LNHNV and CDR2 as YYDKDF (reference sequence). This CDR3 is built from 13 residues. DNA for the CDR3: TGTGCCACCAGCAGAGATCCCCCAGATACGCAGTATTTT. Protein: CATSRDPPDTQYF.

The chain has TRBV9 and TRBJ1-3; unclear D gene. CDR1 is SGDLS, CDR2 YYNGEE, per germline. CDR3 length: 16 residues. The V and J ends lost 4 bases and 2 bases respectively, with 16 bases between them. The CDR3 region has the DNA TGTGCCAGCAGCCCCCGCCTCATAGCGGCTGGAAACACCATATATTTT. As protein: CASSPRLIAAGNTIYF.

J is TRBJ1-6 and V is TRBV15; D may be TRBD1 (5 bases). V was clipped by 8 bases and J by 5 bases, with 13 bases between them. In germline, CDR1 is LNHNV, CDR2 YYDKDF (reference sequence). The CDR3 has 14 amino acids. The CDR3 here is CATDTGRNNSPLHF. CDR3 sequence (DNA): TGTGCCACCGACACGGGACGGAATAATTCACCCCTCCACTTT.

This clonotype was detected a few times. V is TRBV28 and J is TRBJ2-1; D unresolved. Germline V gene data show CDR1 as MDHEN and CDR2 as SYDVKM. V was shortened by 6 bases and J by 3 bases, with 6 bases between the two germline ends. There are 12 residues in the CDR3. In nucleotides, the CDR3 is TGTGCCAGCAGCCGACTCTACAATGAGCAGTTCTTC. Protein product: CASSRLYNEQFF.

The CDR3, as DNA: TGTGCCAGCGAGGCTGGGCAGTCCTACAATGAGCAGTTCTTC. Protein product: CASEAGQSYNEQFF. The chain uses TRBV2 and TRBJ2-1; D call uncertain. Germline CDR1 reads SNHLY; CDR2 reads FYNNEI. V shed 8 bases and J shed 1 base, with 12 bases lying between them. The CDR3 loop spans 14 amino acids.

This clonotype was detected ten times or more. J is TRBJ1-1 and V is TRBV11-2; D unclear. The CDR3 totals 16 residues. Trimming left V 5 bases short and J 0 bases short, with 16 bases between. The germline V gene encodes CDR1 SGHAT and CDR2 FQNNGV. As DNA, the CDR3 is TGTGCCAGCAGCCTCCCCCGACGGTCCGTGAACACTGAAGCTTTCTTT. It translates to CASSLPRRSVNTEAFF.

The chain joins TRBV6-1 to TRBJ1-1, with D unclear. V lost 4 bases and J lost 4, with 7 bases in between. Germline CDR1 reads MNHNS; CDR2 reads SASEGT. CDR3 length equals 12 residues. CDR3 DNA sequence: TGTGCCAGCAGTGCGAGTAGCACTGAAGCTTTCTTT. This sequence encodes CASSASSTEAFF.